The rows below give T cell receptor beta chains drawn from one sample of a study of CD8 T cells in Susac syndrome. Each CDR3 protein is one row after TCRdb ran MiXCR on the immunoSEQ multiplex PCR reads. The sample lists 170,000 or so distinct CDR3 sequences, roughly 95% seen once, with about 0.12% in the top ten. Material: CD4+ T cells from PBMCs. The receptors here all came from a human donor with Susac syndrome. CDR3s include the opening cysteine and the closing phenylalanine or tryptophan. D genes are given only for firm matches. Some rows mark clone size as missing; the rest say once, few, many or name a class of expanded clone.

D gene	clone size	V gene	J gene	CDR3 protein	CDR3 DNA
-	-	TRBV14	TRBJ1-6	CASSQAPRPTLTLHF	TGTGCCAGCAGCCAAGCTCCAAGGCCGACGCTCACCCTCCACTTT
TRBD1	-	TRBV7-2	TRBJ2-2	CASSRDRVDTGELFF	TGTGCCAGCAGCCGCGACAGGGTCGACACCGGGGAGCTGTTTTTT
-	-	TRBV6-1	TRBJ2-7	CASSAGTGNQYF	TGTGCCAGCAGTGCCGGGACGGGGAATCAGTACTTC
-	-	TRBV5-4	TRBJ2-1	CASSPRTTGSSSYNEQFF	TGTGCCAGCAGCCCTAGGACCACAGGGAGTAGCTCCTACAATGAGCAGTTCTTC
TRBD2	once	TRBV7-8	TRBJ2-3	CASSLAGRGGLARDTQYF	TGTGCCAGCAGCTTAGCCGGGAGGGGTGGACTAGCAAGAGATACGCAGTATTTT
-	-	TRBV7-2	TRBJ1-2	CASSATEYGYTF	TGTGCCAGCAGCGCGACAGAGTATGGCTACACCTTC
-	-	TRBV4-2	TRBJ1-2	CASSQEPGRGRDYGYTF	TGTGCCAGCAGCCAAGAGCCGGGGCGGGGTCGAGACTATGGCTACACCTTC
-	-	TRBV28	TRBJ2-7	CATCQSHEQYF	TGTGCCACCTGCCAGTCCCACGAGCAGTACTTC
-	once	TRBV29-1	TRBJ1-2	CSAVTAGNYGYTF	TGCAGCGCCGTCACGGCCGGGAACTATGGCTACACCTTC
TRBD1	-	TRBV12-3/TRBV12-4	TRBJ2-5	CASTAGWGDRGLTDRETQYF	TGTGCCAGCACCGCGGGATGGGGGGACAGGGGGCTTACTGATCGAGAGACCCAGTACTTC
TRBD1	-	TRBV10-3	TRBJ1-1	CAISTGGSTEAFF	TGTGCCATCAGTACAGGGGGCTCCACTGAAGCTTTCTTT
-	-	TRBV28	TRBJ2-7	CASGTYRAPYEQYF	TGTGCCAGCGGAACCTACCGGGCGCCCTACGAGCAGTACTTC
TRBD1	-	TRBV4-2	TRBJ2-2	CAATTGATNTGELFF	TGTGCCGCAACAACAGGGGCCACGAACACCGGGGAGCTGTTTTTT
-	once	TRBV7-3	TRBJ2-6	CASSLVQGSGANVLTF	TGTGCCAGCAGCTTAGTTCAGGGATCTGGGGCCAACGTCCTGACTTTC
TRBD1	-	TRBV10-3	TRBJ2-2	CAIRIPGQGGTGELFF	TGTGCCATCAGGATTCCGGGACAGGGTGGGACCGGGGAGCTGTTTTTT
-	-	TRBV5-1	TRBJ2-3	CASSSAGDLTDTQYF	TGCGCCAGCAGCTCCGCAGGGGACCTCACAGATACGCAGTATTTT
TRBD1	-	TRBV7-8	TRBJ1-3	CASTGQGASGNTIYF	TGTGCCAGCACCGGACAGGGGGCTTCTGGAAACACCATATATTTT
-	-	TRBV2	TRBJ1-6	CASSHRDSPLHF	TGTGCCAGCAGTCACAGGGATTCACCCCTCCACTTT
TRBD1	-	TRBV6-5	TRBJ1-2	CASRPVPGQQYGYTF	TGTGCCAGCAGACCAGTCCCGGGACAGCAGTATGGCTACACCTTC
-	-	TRBV15	TRBJ1-1	CATSRDRENTEAFF	TGTGCCACCAGCAGAGATCGGGAGAACACTGAAGCTTTCTTT
-	once	TRBV15	TRBJ2-4	CATSSRGSKNIQYF	TGTGCCACCAGCAGCAGAGGGAGCAAAAACATTCAGTACTTC
TRBD2	once	TRBV7-8	TRBJ2-5	CASSWKRGDQETQYF	TGTGCCAGCAGCTGGAAGCGGGGGGACCAAGAGACCCAGTACTTC
TRBD1	-	TRBV10-3	TRBJ2-5	CATRGIQETQYF	TGTGCCACCAGGGGGATCCAAGAGACCCAGTACTTC
-	-	TRBV27	TRBJ2-5	CASSPSPPTQGTQYF	TGTGCCAGCAGCCCTAGCCCCCCAACCCAAGGGACCCAGTACTTC
TRBD1	-	TRBV19	TRBJ2-4	CASGQAIQYF	TGTGCCAGTGGACAGGCTATTCAGTACTTC
TRBD1	once	TRBV28	TRBJ2-6	CASTFQGAGRSGANVLTF	TGTGCCAGCACCTTTCAGGGGGCGGGTCGCTCTGGGGCCAACGTCCTGACTTTC
TRBD2	-	TRBV7-9	TRBJ2-7	CASSPLNLAGERYEQYF	TGTGCCAGCAGCCCGCTCAACCTAGCGGGAGAGAGATACGAGCAGTACTTC
-	-	TRBV7-2	TRBJ1-4	CASSSPSGARNEKLFF	TGTGCCAGCAGCTCCCCGTCGGGCGCGAGGAATGAAAAACTGTTTTTT
-	-	TRBV4-3	TRBJ2-2	CASSQDPRASMPGELFF	TGCGCCAGCAGCCAAGATCCCAGGGCTTCGATGCCCGGGGAGCTGTTTTTT
-	-	TRBV27	TRBJ2-1	CASSRDGNNEQFF	TGTGCCAGCAGCCGGGACGGCAACAATGAGCAGTTCTTC
TRBD2	-	TRBV14	TRBJ2-1	CASSLRRTSGMNEQFF	TGTGCCAGCAGCCTCCGAAGGACTAGCGGGATGAATGAGCAGTTCTTC
-	-	TRBV28	TRBJ1-1	CASGLGGVTEAFF	TGTGCCAGCGGTCTCGGGGGAGTCACTGAAGCTTTCTTT
-	once	TRBV18	TRBJ2-7	CASSPMEGPYEQYF	TGTGCCAGCTCACCAATGGAGGGTCCCTACGAGCAGTACTTC
-	-	TRBV12-3/TRBV12-4	TRBJ2-7	CASSFPRGEQYF	TGTGCCAGCAGTTTCCCCAGGGGCGAGCAGTACTTC
-	-	TRBV2	TRBJ1-2	CASNPDSIYGYTF	TGTGCCAGCAACCCCGACAGTATCTATGGCTACACCTTC
TRBD2	-	TRBV6-2/TRBV6-3	TRBJ2-5	CASSSFRPTSGQETQYF	TGTGCCAGCAGTTCCTTCCGCCCGACTAGCGGCCAAGAGACCCAGTACTTC
-	-	TRBV29-1	TRBJ2-5	CSVSLGGETQYF	TGCAGCGTCTCTCTGGGAGGCGAGACCCAGTACTTC
TRBD2	-	TRBV11-2	TRBJ2-1	CASSSGGSGGASYNEQFF	TGTGCCAGCAGCTCGGGAGGTAGCGGGGGGGCCTCCTACAATGAGCAGTTCTTC
-	-	TRBV7-9	TRBJ2-3	CASSVTVRMADTQYF	TGTGCCAGCAGCGTGACAGTCCGAATGGCAGATACGCAGTATTTT
-	-	TRBV7-9	TRBJ2-7	CASSTSSYEQYF	TGTGCCAGCAGCACGAGCTCCTACGAGCAGTACTTC
-	-	TRBV11-2	TRBJ2-2	CASMHTNTGELFF	TGTGCCAGCATGCATACGAACACCGGGGAGCTGTTTTTT
TRBD2	once	TRBV7-2	TRBJ2-3	CASSSGGAIDTQYF	TGTGCCAGCAGCTCCGGGGGGGCAATAGATACGCAGTATTTT
TRBD1	-	TRBV30	TRBJ1-2	CAWGRDRLFYGYTF	TGTGCCTGGGGCCGGGACAGACTATTCTATGGCTACACCTTC